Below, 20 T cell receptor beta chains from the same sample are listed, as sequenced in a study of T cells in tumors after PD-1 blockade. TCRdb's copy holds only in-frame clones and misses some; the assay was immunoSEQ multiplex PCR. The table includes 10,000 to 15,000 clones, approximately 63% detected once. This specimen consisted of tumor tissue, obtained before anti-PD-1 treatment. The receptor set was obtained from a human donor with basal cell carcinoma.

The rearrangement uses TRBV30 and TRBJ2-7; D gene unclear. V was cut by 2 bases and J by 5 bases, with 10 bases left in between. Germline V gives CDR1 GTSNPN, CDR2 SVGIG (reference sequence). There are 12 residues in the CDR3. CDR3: CAWSRAPHEQYF. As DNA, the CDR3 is TGTGCCTGGAGTCGGGCTCCCCACGAGCAGTACTTC.

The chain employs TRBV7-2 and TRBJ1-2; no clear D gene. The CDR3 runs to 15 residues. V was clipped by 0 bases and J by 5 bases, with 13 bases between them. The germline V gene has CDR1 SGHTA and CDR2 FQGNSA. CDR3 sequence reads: CASSLATGVTYGYTF. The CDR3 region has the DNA TGTGCCAGCAGCTTAGCGACGGGTGTCACTTATGGCTACACCTTC.

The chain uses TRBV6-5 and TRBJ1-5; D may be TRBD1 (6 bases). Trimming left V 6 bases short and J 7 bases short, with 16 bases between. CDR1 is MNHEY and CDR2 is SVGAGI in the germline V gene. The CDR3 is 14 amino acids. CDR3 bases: TGTGCCAGCAGCTCTGACAGGACCGGACAGCCCCAGCATTTT. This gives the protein CASSSDRTGQPQHF.

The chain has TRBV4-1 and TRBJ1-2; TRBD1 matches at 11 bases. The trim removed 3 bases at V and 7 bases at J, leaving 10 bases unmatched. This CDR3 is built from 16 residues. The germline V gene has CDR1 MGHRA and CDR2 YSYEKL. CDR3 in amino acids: CASSHFGRTGGIGYTF. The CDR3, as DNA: TGCGCCAGCAGCCATTTCGGACGGACAGGGGGCATTGGCTACACCTTC.

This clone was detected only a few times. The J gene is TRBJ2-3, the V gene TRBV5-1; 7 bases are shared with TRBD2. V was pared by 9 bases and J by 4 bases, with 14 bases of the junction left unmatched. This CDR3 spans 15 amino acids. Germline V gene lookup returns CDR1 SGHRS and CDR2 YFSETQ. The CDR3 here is CATSQIGGGADTQYF. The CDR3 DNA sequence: TGCGCCACCTCGCAAATTGGGGGAGGGGCAGATACGCAGTATTTT.

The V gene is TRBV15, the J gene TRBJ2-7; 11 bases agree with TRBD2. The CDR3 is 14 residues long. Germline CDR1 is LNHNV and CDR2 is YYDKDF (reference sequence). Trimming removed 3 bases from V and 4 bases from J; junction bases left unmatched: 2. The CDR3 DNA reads TGTGCCACCAGCAGGACTAGCGGGAAGTACGAGCAGTACTTC. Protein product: CATSRTSGKYEQYF.

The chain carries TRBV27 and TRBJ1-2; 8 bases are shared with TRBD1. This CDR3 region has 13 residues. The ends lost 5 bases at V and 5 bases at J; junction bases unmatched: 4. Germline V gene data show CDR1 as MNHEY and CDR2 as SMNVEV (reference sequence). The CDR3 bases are TGTGCCAGCAGTCCCCGACAGGGGTATGGCTACACCTTC. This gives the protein CASSPRQGYGYTF.

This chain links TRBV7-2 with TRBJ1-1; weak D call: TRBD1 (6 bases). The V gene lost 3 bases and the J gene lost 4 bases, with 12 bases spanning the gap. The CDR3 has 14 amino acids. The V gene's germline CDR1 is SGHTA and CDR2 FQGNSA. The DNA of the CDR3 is TGTGCCAGCAGCTTTAAGGGGGGAAGCACTGAAGCTTTCTTT. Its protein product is CASSFKGGSTEAFF.

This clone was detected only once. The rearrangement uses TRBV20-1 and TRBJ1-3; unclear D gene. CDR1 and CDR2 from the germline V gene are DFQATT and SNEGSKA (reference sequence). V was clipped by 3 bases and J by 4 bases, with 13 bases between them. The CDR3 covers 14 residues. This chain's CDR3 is CSASSGIFGNTIYF. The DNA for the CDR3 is TGCAGTGCTAGTTCCGGAATCTTCGGAAACACCATATATTTT.

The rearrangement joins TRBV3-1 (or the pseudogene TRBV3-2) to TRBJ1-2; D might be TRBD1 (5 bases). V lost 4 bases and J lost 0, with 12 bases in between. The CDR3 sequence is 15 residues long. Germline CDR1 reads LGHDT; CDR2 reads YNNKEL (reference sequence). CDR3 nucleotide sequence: TGTGCCAGCAGCCGCCAGGGTTTTACTAACTATGGCTACACCTTC. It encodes CASSRQGFTNYGYTF.

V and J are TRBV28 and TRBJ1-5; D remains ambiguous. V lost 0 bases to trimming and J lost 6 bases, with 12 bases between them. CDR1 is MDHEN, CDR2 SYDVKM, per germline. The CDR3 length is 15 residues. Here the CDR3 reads CASSLWARRFQPQHF. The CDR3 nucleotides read TGTGCCAGCAGTTTATGGGCTAGGAGGTTTCAGCCCCAGCATTTT.

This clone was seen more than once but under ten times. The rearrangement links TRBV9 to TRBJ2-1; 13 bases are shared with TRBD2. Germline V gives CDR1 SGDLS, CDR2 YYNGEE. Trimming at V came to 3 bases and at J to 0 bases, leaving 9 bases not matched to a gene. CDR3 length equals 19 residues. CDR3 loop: CASSDPGTSGTRSYNEQFF. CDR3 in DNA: TGTGCCAGCAGCGATCCCGGGACTAGCGGGACCCGCTCCTACAATGAGCAGTTCTTC.

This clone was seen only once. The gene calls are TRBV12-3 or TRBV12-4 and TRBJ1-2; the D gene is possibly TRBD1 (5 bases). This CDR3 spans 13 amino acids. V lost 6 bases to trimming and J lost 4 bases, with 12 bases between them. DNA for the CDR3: TGTGCCAGCAGCCGGGACGGAGGCTATGGCTACACCTTC. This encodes CASSRDGGYGYTF.

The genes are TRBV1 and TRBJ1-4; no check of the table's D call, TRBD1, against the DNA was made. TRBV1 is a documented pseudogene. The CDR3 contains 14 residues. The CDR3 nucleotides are TGCACCAGCAGCCCTGGGACAGGGGGGTCGAAAACTGTTTTT. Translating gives CTSSPGTGGSKTVF.

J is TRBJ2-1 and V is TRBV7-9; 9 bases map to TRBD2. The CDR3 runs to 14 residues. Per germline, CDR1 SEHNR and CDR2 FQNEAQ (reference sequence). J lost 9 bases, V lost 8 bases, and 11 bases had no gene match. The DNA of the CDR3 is TGTGCCAGCGAAGATAGCGGGGGTCTCTTTGAGCAGTTCTTC. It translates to CASEDSGGLFEQFF.

In DNA, the CDR3 is TGTGCCAGCAGCTTAAAAAAAGGGACAGGCCTTACCGGGGAGCTGTTTTTT. Translated, it gives CASSLKKGTGLTGELFF. The chain uses TRBV7-3 and TRBJ2-2, with 8 positions matching TRBD1. The CDR3 totals 17 residues. Germline lookup yields CDR1 SGHTA and CDR2 FQGTGA. J was trimmed by 5 bases and V by 1 base; bases with no gene match: 9.

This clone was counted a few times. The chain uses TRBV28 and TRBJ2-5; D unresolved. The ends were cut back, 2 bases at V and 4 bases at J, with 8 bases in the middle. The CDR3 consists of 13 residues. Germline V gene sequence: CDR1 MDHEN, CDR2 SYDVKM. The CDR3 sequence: CASSLPSTETQYF. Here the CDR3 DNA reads TGTGCCAGCAGTTTACCCTCGACAGAGACCCAGTACTTC. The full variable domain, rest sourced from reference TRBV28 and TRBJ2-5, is DVKVTQSSRYLVKRTGEKVFLECVQDMDHENMFWYRQDPGLGLRLIYFSYDVKMKEKGDIPEGYSVSREKKERFSLILESASTNQTSMYLCASSLPSTETQYFGPGTRLLVL.

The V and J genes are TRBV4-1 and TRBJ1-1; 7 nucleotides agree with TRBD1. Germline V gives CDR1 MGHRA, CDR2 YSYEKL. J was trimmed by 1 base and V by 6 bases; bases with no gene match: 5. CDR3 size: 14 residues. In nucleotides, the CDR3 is TGCGCCAGCAGGGGACAGTTAAGGAACACTGAAGCTTTCTTT. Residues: CASRGQLRNTEAFF.

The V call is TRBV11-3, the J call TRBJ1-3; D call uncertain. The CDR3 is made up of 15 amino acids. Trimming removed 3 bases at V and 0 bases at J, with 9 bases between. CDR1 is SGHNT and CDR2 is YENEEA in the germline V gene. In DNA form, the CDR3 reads TGTGCCAGCAGCTTGGGTCGGATCTCTGGAAACACCATATATTTT. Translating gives CASSLGRISGNTIYF.

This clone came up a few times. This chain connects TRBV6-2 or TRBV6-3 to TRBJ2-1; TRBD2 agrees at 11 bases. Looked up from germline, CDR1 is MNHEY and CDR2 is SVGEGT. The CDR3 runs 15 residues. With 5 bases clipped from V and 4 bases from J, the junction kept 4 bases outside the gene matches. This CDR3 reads CASSMASGGYNEQFF. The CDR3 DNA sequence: TGTGCCAGCAGTATGGCTAGCGGGGGGTACAATGAGCAGTTCTTC.